Following are 4 T cell receptor beta chains from one sample sequenced in a study of T cells in Graves' hyperthyroidism and ophthalmopathy. It was RNA transcripts that yielded the amplified TCR beta CDR3 regions. The HTBI primer set drove a first-round RT-PCR of the TCR CDR3. TCRdb recomputed calls from the multiplex PCR reads with MiXCR, one row per CDR3 protein. This table holds more than 300,000 distinct CDR3 sequences, approximately 15% found once. The sample was blood. These receptors came from a woman aged 55-69 years with Graves' hyperthyroidism.

Note on this clonotype: A read error may be the cause here, since a much bigger clone is one base away. The CDR3 does not end in the conserved phenylalanine or tryptophan, so this is likely a read error. This chain uses TRBV3-1 with TRBJ2-1; 7 nucleotides agree with TRBD2. The J segment lost 5 bases and the V segment lost 0 bases, leaving 7 bases of the junction unmatched. CDR1 and CDR2 (germline): LGHDT, YNNKEL (reference sequence). The CDR3 is 16 amino acids. The CDR3 DNA reads TGTGCCAGCAGCCAAGATGGCCCGGGGGGTCACAATGAGCAGTTCTGC. Translating gives CASSQDGPGGHNEQFC.

This clonotype was found many times. The genes are TRBV5-5 and TRBJ2-1; 10 nucleotides agree with TRBD2. The CDR3 extends over 21 amino acids. J lost 9 bases, V lost 0 bases, and 24 bases had no gene match. Germline V lookup: CDR1 SGHKS, CDR2 YYEKEE (reference sequence). CDR3 in DNA: TGTGCCAGCAGCTTGGTATCCGGGAGGGTGGCAAGGGCTAGCGGGAGTGGTGAGCAGTTCTTC. It is translated as CASSLVSGRVARASGSGEQFF.

This clonotype was picked up many times. This chain connects TRBV29-1 to TRBJ1-5; possibly TRBD1 for D (6 bases). This CDR3 spans 13 amino acids. The germline gives CDR1 SQVTM, CDR2 ANQGSEA. The V end lost 7 bases, the J end lost 3 bases, and 13 bases lay between the germline ends. The CDR3 region is CSATRDINQPQHF. DNA of the CDR3: TGCAGCGCCACCCGGGACATCAATCAGCCCCAGCATTTT.

This clonotype was recorded at least ten times. This rearrangement joins TRBV29-1 to TRBJ1-1; maybe TRBD1 (5 bases). V dropped 4 bases and J dropped 3 bases, with 12 bases sitting between them. The CDR3 length is 13 residues. The germline V gene has CDR1 SQVTM and CDR2 ANQGSEA. CDR3 sequence: CSVATGGDTEAFF. The CDR3 DNA is TGCAGCGTTGCGACGGGGGGGGACACTGAAGCTTTCTTT.